This TCR beta chain was found in a study of blood T cell repertoires in COVID-19. Study overall: Sites in the United States, Italy and Spain provided acute and convalescent COVID-19 samples. In each case, the material was cDNA or gDNA derived from T cells, B-cell-depleted T cells, or PBMCs.

CDR3 length equals 16 residues. V lost 2 bases and J lost 3, with 14 bases in between. CDR1 and CDR2 from the germline V gene are LNHDA and SQIVND (reference sequence). Per the study methods: Counts of nucleated cells, estimated from reference gene primer amplification, were obtained. Sequencing was performed with immunoSEQ multiplex PCR; in TCRdb, only in-frame clones are kept and a portion is missing. V and J calls and clone size come straight from that table; D and trimming were deduced from the DNA. The sample carries roughly 95,000 clones, roughly four fifths recorded once. This sequence was found in a man over 45 with active or convalescent COVID-19. The specimen was peripheral blood. The chain has TRBV19 and TRBJ2-1, with D possibly matching TRBD1 (7 bases). DNA of the CDR3: TGTGCCAGTAGTATATTCCCAGGGGGGAACTACAATGAGCAGTTCTTC. It yields the protein CASSIFPGGNYNEQFF.